These 3 T cell receptor beta chains originate from one sample sequenced in a study of blood T cells in healthy people across ages. A second PCR, run for roughly 7 to 12 cycles, used a sample-barcoded 5' primer plus a J-beta primer mix. TCRdb re-analysed the 5' RACE reads in MiXCR, keeping a single row per CDR3 protein. The table lists roughly 2 million distinct CDR3 sequences, 40% to 55% of them singletons. Sequencing was done on a sample of blood. Receptors were obtained from a middle-aged woman in good health.

This clonotype was seen a handful of times. V is TRBV9 and J is TRBJ2-4; 8 nucleotides line up with TRBD1. The J call may be faulty, since TRBJ2-7 better matches the DNA end. The CDR3 spans 18 residues. CDR1 and CDR2 from the germline V gene are SGDLS and YYNGEE. In nucleotides, the CDR3 is TGTGCCAGCAGCATCCAGCCTATCAGACAGGGGACCCTCGACGAGCAGTACTTC. Translating gives CASSIQPIRQGTLDEQYF.

The chain links TRBV20-1 to TRBJ1-5; D unclear. V was trimmed by 1 base and J by 0 bases, leaving 13 bases between them. This CDR3 region has 16 residues. CDR1 and CDR2 from the germline V gene are DFQATT and SNEGSKA (reference sequence). The CDR3 protein is CSARVGPGLSNQPQHF. The CDR3 DNA sequence: TGCAGTGCTAGAGTAGGTCCGGGCCTTAGCAATCAGCCCCAGCATTTT.

The chain is built from TRBV20-1 and TRBJ1-4; perhaps TRBD1 as D (5 bases). This CDR3 contains 12 residues. The germline V gene encodes CDR1 DFQATT and CDR2 SNEGSKA (reference sequence). V lost 7 bases and J lost 5, with 11 bases in between. The CDR3 nucleotides are TGCAGTGTAAGCCGGACAAATGAAAAACTGTTTTTT. Its protein product is CSVSRTNEKLFF.